Listed here are 27 T cell receptor beta chains from one sample, sequenced in a study of T-cell reconstitution after alpha-beta-depleted transplantation in children. Unique molecular identifiers tagged the TCRbeta library. Each CDR3 protein gets one entry after TCRdb re-called the PCR reads with MiXCR. The table lists 750,000 to 950,000 distinct CDR3 sequences, under 20% of them singletons. The sample consisted of PBMCs, mostly from graft donor cells, taken 360 days after TCRalphabeta/CD19-depleted stem cell transplant. The source of these receptors is a male patient between 5 and 17 years old who had a stem cell transplant for acute lymphoblastic leukemia, so the T cells may come from the graft donor.

This chain links TRBV15 with TRBJ2-2; D may correspond to TRBD1 or TRBD2 (6 bases each). The CDR3 spans 14 residues. Germline V gives CDR1 LNHNV, CDR2 YYDKDF (reference sequence). The V and J ends lost 6 bases and 5 bases respectively, with 13 bases between them. CDR3 in amino acids: CATRERRGTGELFF. CDR3 DNA sequence: TGTGCCACCAGGGAGCGGAGGGGGACCGGGGAGCTGTTTTTT. The full variable domain, completed using reference TRBV15 and TRBJ2-2, is DAMVIQNPRYQVTQFGKPVTLSCSQTLNHNVMYWYQQKSSQAPKLLFHYYDKDFNNEADTPDNFQSRRPNTSFCFLDIRSPGLGDTAMYLCATRERRGTGELFFGEGSRLTVL.

The chain employs TRBV9 and TRBJ2-7; D remains unclear. The V end lost 2 bases, the J end lost 5 bases, and 11 bases lay between the germline ends. The length of the CDR3 is 13 residues. Germline values: CDR1 SGDLS, CDR2 YYNGEE. CDR3 DNA: TGTGCCAGCAGCGTTTGGGCGTTGGACGAGCAGTACTTC. As protein: CASSVWALDEQYF.

The chain recombines TRBV6-5 with TRBJ2-1; no reliable D call. This CDR3 is built from 14 residues. The germline gives CDR1 MNHEY, CDR2 SVGAGI. Trimming shortened V by 6 bases and J by 5 bases, and 14 bases separated the two germline ends. In nucleotides, the CDR3 is TGTGCCAGCAGAGCACCAGGAGCCGACAATGAGCAGTTCTTC. This encodes CASRAPGADNEQFF.

This clonotype was detected a few times. The V gene is TRBV28, the J gene TRBJ2-7; perhaps TRBD1 as D (7 bases). The CDR3 sequence is 17 residues long. Trimming took off 3 bases at V and 3 bases at J, with 21 bases between the two ends. The V gene's germline CDR1 is MDHEN and CDR2 SYDVKM. The DNA for the CDR3 is TGTGCCAGCAGTTTTTCGGAGGGACAGAACGAAGACTACGAGCAGTACTTC. The encoded protein is CASSFSEGQNEDYEQYF.

This chain connects TRBV7-6 to TRBJ1-4; D not resolved. The CDR3 extends over 12 amino acids. V was pared by 6 bases and J by 0 bases, with 2 bases between. Germline CDR1 is SGHVS and CDR2 is FNYEAQ. CDR3 in DNA: TGTGCCAGCAGTCCAACTAATGAAAAACTGTTTTTT. It yields the protein CASSPTNEKLFF.

At least ten counts were recorded for this clonotype. V and J are TRBV9 and TRBJ1-1; 8 bases are shared with TRBD1. Germline assignment: CDR1 SGDLS and CDR2 YYNGEE. The V gene end was trimmed by 3 bases and the J gene end by 5 bases; junction bases not matched to a gene: 15. The CDR3 is 17 amino acids. The CDR3 DNA follows: TGTGCCAGCAGCGCCGCAGGGGGCGCGGTAGGCTGGACTGAAGCTTTCTTT. Translation: CASSAAGGAVGWTEAFF.

The chain has TRBV24-1 and TRBJ2-2; 9 nucleotides line up with TRBD2. After removal of 1 base from V and 8 bases from J, the junction contained 4 bases not matched to a gene. The CDR3 consists of 15 residues. The germline CDR1 and CDR2 sequences are KGHDR and SFDVKD. CDR3 amino acids: CATSDFAGGQGELFF. In DNA, the CDR3 is TGTGCCACCAGTGATTTCGCGGGAGGGCAGGGGGAGCTGTTTTTT.

This clonotype was seen a few times. The chain links TRBV7-8 to TRBJ2-3, with D unclear. V was trimmed by 1 base and J by 4 bases, leaving 12 bases between them. This CDR3 is 15 amino acids long. Germline V gives CDR1 SGHVS, CDR2 FQNEAQ. The CDR3 nucleotides are TGTGCCAGCAGCTTAGGAGTCGTTTCAGCAGATACGCAGTATTTT. This translates into CASSLGVVSADTQYF.

The chain carries TRBV20-1 and TRBJ2-6; D is undetermined. Germline V gives CDR1 DFQATT, CDR2 SNEGSKA (reference sequence). Trimming pared 3 bases from V and 10 bases from J, leaving 10 bases between. CDR3 length equals 12 residues. The CDR3 region has the DNA TGCAGTGCTAGCCACCGGATTAACGTCCTGACTTTC. Encoded protein: CSASHRINVLTF.

This clonotype was counted a few times. V and J are TRBV20-1 and TRBJ2-2, with D possibly TRBD2 on 6 matching bases. This CDR3 is built from 16 residues. Germline V gene lookup returns CDR1 DFQATT and CDR2 SNEGSKA (reference sequence). The V and J ends lost 6 bases and 2 bases respectively, with 19 bases between them. The CDR3 DNA is TGCAGTGCGAATCCCCTTCGGGAGTTAAACACCGGGGAGCTGTTTTTT. Amino acid sequence: CSANPLRELNTGELFF.

V usage is TRBV2 and J usage is TRBJ1-1; the match to TRBD1 covers 10 bases. Looked up from germline, CDR1 is SNHLY and CDR2 is FYNNEI. There are 14 residues in the CDR3. V was clipped by 4 bases and J by 5 bases; unmatched bases: 4. CDR3 sequence reads: CASSGGQGETEAFF. The CDR3, as DNA: TGTGCCAGCAGTGGAGGACAGGGGGAGACTGAAGCTTTCTTT.

The chain employs TRBV12-3 or TRBV12-4 and TRBJ2-4; 10 bases map to TRBD2. The trim removed 7 bases at V and 5 bases at J, leaving 5 bases unmatched. This CDR3 has 14 amino acids. This CDR3 is CASNPLAGQNIQYF. In DNA, the CDR3 is TGTGCCAGCAACCCACTAGCGGGGCAAAACATTCAGTACTTC.

V usage is TRBV4-1 and J usage is TRBJ2-1, with TRBD1 identical over 10 bases. The CDR3 consists of 17 residues. Germline CDR1 reads MGHRA; CDR2 reads YSYEKL. V was clipped by 0 bases and J by 12 bases; unmatched bases: 14. CDR3 coding DNA: TGCGCCAGCAGCCAAGATTGGACCGGGACAGGGGTATTTTCGCAGTTCTTC. Amino acids: CASSQDWTGTGVFSQFF.

J is TRBJ2-7 and V is TRBV7-3; no definite D call. The CDR3 is 14 amino acids. The germline V gene has CDR1 SGHTA and CDR2 FQGTGA. Trimming removed 0 bases from V and 6 bases from J, with 12 bases in between. The DNA of the CDR3 is TGTGCCAGCAGCTTAACACCTGGCGCCGGCGAGCAGTACTTC. Residues: CASSLTPGAGEQYF.

This clonotype has only a few counts. The chain recombines TRBV5-6 with TRBJ2-3; TRBD2 matches 7 bases. V gave up 4 bases and J gave up 2 bases; unmatched junction bases: 4. The V gene's germline CDR1 is SGHDT and CDR2 YYEEEE. The CDR3 loop spans 14 amino acids. The CDR3 DNA reads TGTGCCAGCAGCGCTCTAGCGGACACAGATACGCAGTATTTT. Translating it yields CASSALADTDTQYF.

In its sample, this clonotype was seen a few times. V gene TRBV12-3 or TRBV12-4 combines with J gene TRBJ2-2; D gene ambiguous. V was pared by 8 bases and J by 6 bases, with 7 bases between. The CDR3 totals 11 residues. The CDR3 loop reads CASDVSGELFF. In DNA, the CDR3 is TGTGCCAGCGACGTCTCCGGGGAGCTGTTTTTT.

The chain employs TRBV7-6 and TRBJ2-2, with TRBD1 matching over 10 bases. V lost 5 bases and J lost 5; bases outside the gene matches: 29. CDR3 size: 23 residues. The germline V gene encodes CDR1 SGHVS and CDR2 FNYEAQ. The CDR3 loop is CASSKMVLRTGGPTPKLTGELFF. The DNA of the CDR3 is TGTGCCAGCAGCAAAATGGTCTTGAGGACAGGGGGACCTACACCCAAACTTACCGGGGAGCTGTTTTTT.

This clonotype appeared a few times. The rearrangement joins TRBV29-1 to TRBJ2-3; D possibly uses TRBD1 or TRBD2 (7 bases each). CDR3 length: 12 residues. The germline V gene has CDR1 SQVTM and CDR2 ANQGSEA. The CDR3 spells CTGSGGVDTQYF. CDR3 nucleotides: TGCACTGGATCAGGGGGGGTAGATACGCAGTATTTT.

The chain couples TRBV5-1 to TRBJ1-2, with 7 bases identical to TRBD1. J was trimmed by 3 bases and V by 4 bases; bases with no gene match: 12. This CDR3 region has 16 residues. CDR1 and CDR2 from the germline V gene are SGHRS and YFSETQ. The CDR3 protein is CASSSRTGPKDYGYTF. CDR3 nucleotides: TGCGCCAGCAGCAGTCGGACAGGCCCAAAGGACTATGGCTACACCTTC.

With regard to this clonotype: One end of the junction is discordant with germline, which a read error may explain. The chain is built from TRBV20-1 and TRBJ2-7; TRBD1 matches at 8 bases. The length of the CDR3 is 14 residues. Germline values: CDR1 DFQATT, CDR2 SNEGSKA (reference sequence). For the CDR3, the DNA is TGCAGTGCTAGACAGGGACAGGCCTCCTACGAGCAGTGCTTC. It is translated as CSARQGQASYEQCF.

The J gene is TRBJ2-2, the V gene TRBV7-3; 10 bases line up with TRBD2. Germline CDR1 reads SGHTA; CDR2 reads FQGTGA. This CDR3 region has 17 residues. J was trimmed by 3 bases and V by 5 bases; bases with no gene match: 9. In DNA, the CDR3 is TGTGCCAGCAGCCCGCTGGGACTAGCGTGGGACACCGGGGAGCTGTTTTTT. It is translated as CASSPLGLAWDTGELFF.

This clonotype was counted between two and nine times. This chain's CDR3 is CASSLDLAGDPDTQYF. The CDR3 nucleotides read TGTGCCAGCAGCTTAGACCTAGCGGGAGACCCAGATACGCAGTATTTT. V and J are TRBV7-7 and TRBJ2-3; 10 nucleotides match TRBD2. The germline V gene has CDR1 SSHAT and CDR2 FNYEAQ (reference sequence). The V and J ends lost 1 base and 4 bases, in that order; junction bases with no gene match: 5. CDR3 size: 16 residues.

The chain is built from TRBV6-1 and TRBJ1-2; 9 bases map to TRBD1. The V segment lost 8 bases and the J segment 7 bases; nucleotides outside the gene matches: 14. Germline V gives CDR1 MNHNS, CDR2 SASEGT. This CDR3 has 15 residues. The CDR3 sequence: CASSQGYRGPGGYTF. DNA for the CDR3: TGTGCCAGCTCCCAAGGCTACAGGGGGCCCGGTGGCTACACCTTC.

A few counts support this clonotype. This chain joins TRBV4-1 and TRBJ2-7; D ambiguous. Looked up from germline, CDR1 is MGHRA and CDR2 is YSYEKL. Trimming pared 0 bases from V and 0 bases from J, leaving 12 bases between. The CDR3 runs to 16 residues. CDR3 in DNA: TGCGCCAGCAGCCAAGAAGGACCCTCCCTCTCCTACGAGCAGTACTTC. Translating gives CASSQEGPSLSYEQYF.

This clonotype was seen a few times. The chain combines TRBV6-4 with TRBJ2-2, with 9 positions matching TRBD2. Germline lookup yields CDR1 MRHNA and CDR2 SNTAGT. The CDR3 has 16 amino acids. J gave up 4 bases and V 0 bases, and 3 bases lay outside the gene matches. The CDR3 loop reads CASSDSATSGTGELFF. The DNA of the CDR3 is TGTGCCAGCAGTGACTCGGCGACTAGCGGCACCGGGGAGCTGTTTTTT.

The table lists this clonotype with a few counts. The chain joins TRBV4-1 to TRBJ1-1; D gene unclear. Looked up from germline, CDR1 is MGHRA and CDR2 is YSYEKL. Between the trimmed V and J ends, which lost 5 bases and 7 bases, there was a span of 11 bases. The CDR3 runs 12 residues. The CDR3 bases are TGCGCCAGCAGCTACACCTCTGGTGAAGCTTTCTTT. As protein: CASSYTSGEAFF.

The table lists this clonotype with many counts. V gene TRBV9 combines with J gene TRBJ2-2; D is possibly TRBD2 (6 bases). This CDR3 has 16 amino acids. Germline CDR1 and CDR2: SGDLS and YYNGEE. V lost 4 bases and J 1 base, leaving 14 bases between the germline ends. The CDR3 sequence is CASSIPGTGNTGELFF. CDR3 in DNA: TGTGCCAGCAGCATCCCCGGGACTGGGAACACCGGGGAGCTGTTTTTT. Variable domain in full (rest from reference TRBV9 and TRBJ2-2): DSGVTQTPKHLITATGQRVTLRCSPRSGDLSVYWYQQSLDQGLQFLIQYYNGEERAKGNILERFSAQQFPDLHSELNLSSLELGDSALYFCASSIPGTGNTGELFFGEGSRLTVL.